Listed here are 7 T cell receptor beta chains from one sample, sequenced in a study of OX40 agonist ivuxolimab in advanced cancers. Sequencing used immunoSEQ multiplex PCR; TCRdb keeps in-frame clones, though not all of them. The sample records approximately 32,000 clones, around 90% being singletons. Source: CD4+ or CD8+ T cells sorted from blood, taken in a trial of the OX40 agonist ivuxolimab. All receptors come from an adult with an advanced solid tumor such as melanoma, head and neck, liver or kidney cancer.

DNA for the CDR3: TGTGCCTGGAGGGCCGGACCCACAAGCACAGATACGCAGTATTTT. It codes for CAWRAGPTSTDTQYF. V usage is TRBV30 and J usage is TRBJ2-3; D is undetermined. This CDR3 comprises 15 residues. With 3 bases removed from V and 0 bases from J, the gap between germline ends came to 13 bases. CDR1 and CDR2 from the germline V gene are GTSNPN and SVGIG (reference sequence). Drawing the rest from reference TRBV30 and TRBJ2-3, the complete variable domain is SQTIHQWPATLVQPVGSPLSLECTVEGTSNPNLYWYRQAAGRGLQLLFYSVGIGQISSEVPQNLSASRPQDRQFILSSKKLLLSDSGFYLCAWRAGPTSTDTQYFGPGTRLTVL.

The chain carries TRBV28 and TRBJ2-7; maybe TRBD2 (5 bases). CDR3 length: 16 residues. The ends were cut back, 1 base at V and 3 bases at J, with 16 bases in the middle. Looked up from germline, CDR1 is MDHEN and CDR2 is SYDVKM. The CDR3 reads CASSLYPSGVGYEQYF. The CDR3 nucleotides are TGTGCCAGCAGTTTATACCCCTCCGGGGTAGGCTACGAGCAGTACTTC.

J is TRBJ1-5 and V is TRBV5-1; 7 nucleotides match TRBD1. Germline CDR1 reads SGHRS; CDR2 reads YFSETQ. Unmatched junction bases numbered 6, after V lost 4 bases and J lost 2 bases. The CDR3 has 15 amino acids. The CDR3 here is CASSLGGQGNQPQHF. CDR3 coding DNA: TGCGCCAGCAGCCTGGGTGGACAGGGCAATCAGCCCCAGCATTTT.

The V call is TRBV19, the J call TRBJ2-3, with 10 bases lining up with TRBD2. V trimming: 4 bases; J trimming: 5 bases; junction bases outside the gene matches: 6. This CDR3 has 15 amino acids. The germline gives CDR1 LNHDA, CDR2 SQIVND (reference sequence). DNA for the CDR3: TGTGCCAGTAGTAACGAGCGGGAGGGCCGAGATACGCAGTATTTT. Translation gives CASSNEREGRDTQYF. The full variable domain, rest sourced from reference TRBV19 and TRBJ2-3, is DGGITQSPKYLFRKEGQNVTLSCEQNLNHDAMYWYRQDPGQGLRLIYYSQIVNDFQKGDIAEGYSVSREKKESFPLTVTSAQKNPTAFYLCASSNEREGRDTQYFGPGTRLTVL.

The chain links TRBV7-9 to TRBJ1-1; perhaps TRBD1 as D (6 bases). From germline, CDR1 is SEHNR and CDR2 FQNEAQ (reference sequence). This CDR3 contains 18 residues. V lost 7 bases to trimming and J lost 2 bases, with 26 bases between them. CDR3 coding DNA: TGTGCCAGCATCTATTCAGGGGTTACAAACGTGGGAAACACTGAAGCTTTCTTT. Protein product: CASIYSGVTNVGNTEAFF.

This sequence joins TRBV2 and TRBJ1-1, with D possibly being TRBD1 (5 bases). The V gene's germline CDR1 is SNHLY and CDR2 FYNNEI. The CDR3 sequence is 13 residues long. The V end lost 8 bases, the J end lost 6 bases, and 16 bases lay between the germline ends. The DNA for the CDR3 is TGTGCCAGCGTGGGGGACGGGTTTCCTGAAGCTTTCTTT. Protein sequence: CASVGDGFPEAFF.

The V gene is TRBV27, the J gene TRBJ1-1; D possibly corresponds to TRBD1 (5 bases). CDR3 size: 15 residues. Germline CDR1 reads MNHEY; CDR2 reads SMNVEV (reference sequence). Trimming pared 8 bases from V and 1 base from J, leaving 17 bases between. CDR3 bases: TGTGCCAGCTTCAGGGCAGACCTTGAGAACACTGAAGCTTTCTTT. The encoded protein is CASFRADLENTEAFF.